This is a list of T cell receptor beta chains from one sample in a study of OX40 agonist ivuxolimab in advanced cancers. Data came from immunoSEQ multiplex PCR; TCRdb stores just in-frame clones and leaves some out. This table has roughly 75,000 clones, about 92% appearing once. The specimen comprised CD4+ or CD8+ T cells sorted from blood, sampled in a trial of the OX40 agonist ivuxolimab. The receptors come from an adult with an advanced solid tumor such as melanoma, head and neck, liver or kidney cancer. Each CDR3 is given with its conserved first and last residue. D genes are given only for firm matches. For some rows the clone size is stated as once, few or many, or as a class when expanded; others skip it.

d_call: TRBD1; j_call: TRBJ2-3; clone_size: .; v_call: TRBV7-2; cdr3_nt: TGTGCCAGCAAAGGACAGGGTTTGGACACAGATACGCAGTATTTT; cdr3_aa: CASKGQGLDTDTQYF
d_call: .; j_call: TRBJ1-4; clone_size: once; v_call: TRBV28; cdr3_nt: TGTGCCAGCAGTCTGATGACGCCTCCGAGGGAAAAACTGTTTTTT; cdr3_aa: CASSLMTPPREKLFF
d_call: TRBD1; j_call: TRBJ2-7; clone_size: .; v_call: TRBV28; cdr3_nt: TGTGCCAGCAGAGGGACAGGGGCGTCCTACGAGCAGTACTTC; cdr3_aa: CASRGTGASYEQYF
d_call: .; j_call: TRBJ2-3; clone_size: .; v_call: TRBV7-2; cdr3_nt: TGTGCCAGCAGCTTAGTGGGGTGGGATACGCAGTATTTT; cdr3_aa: CASSLVGWDTQYF
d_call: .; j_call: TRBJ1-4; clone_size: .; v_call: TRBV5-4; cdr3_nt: TGTGCCAGCAGCACGACAGTTTCTGCTAATGAAAAACTGTTTTTT; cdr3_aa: CASSTTVSANEKLFF
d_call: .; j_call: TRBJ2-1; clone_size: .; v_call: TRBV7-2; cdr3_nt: TGTGCCAGCAGCTCAGTTTCCTACAATGAGCAGTTCTTC; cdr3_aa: CASSSVSYNEQFF
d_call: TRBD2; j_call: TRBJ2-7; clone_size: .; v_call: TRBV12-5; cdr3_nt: TGTGCTAGTGGTCCGGGGGGGGTTGAGCAGTACTTC; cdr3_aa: CASGPGGVEQYF
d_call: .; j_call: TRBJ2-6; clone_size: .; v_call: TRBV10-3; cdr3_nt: TGTGCCATCAGTCCATTGACCGCCCGCGGCCGCTCTGGGGCCAACGTCCTGACTTTC; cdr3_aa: CAISPLTARGRSGANVLTF
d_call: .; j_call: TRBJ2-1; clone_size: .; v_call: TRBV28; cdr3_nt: TGTGCCAGCAGTCAGACCTACAATGAGCAGTTCTTC; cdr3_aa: CASSQTYNEQFF
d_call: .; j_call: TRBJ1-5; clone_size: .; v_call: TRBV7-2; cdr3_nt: TGTGCCAGTCGGGGGCAGGGAGGGGATCAGCCCCAGCATTTT; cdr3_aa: CASRGQGGDQPQHF
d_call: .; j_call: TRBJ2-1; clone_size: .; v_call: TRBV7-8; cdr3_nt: TGTGCCAGCAGCTTAAGGCCAGCATACAATGAGCAGTTCTTC; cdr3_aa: CASSLRPAYNEQFF
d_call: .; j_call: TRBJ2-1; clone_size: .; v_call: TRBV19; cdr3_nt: TGTGCCGGCCGGGGGCACGACGGTGAGCAGTTCTTC; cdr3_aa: CAGRGHDGEQFF
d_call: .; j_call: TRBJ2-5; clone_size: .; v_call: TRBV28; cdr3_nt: TGTGCCAGCAGTTTATCCGACAACCAAGAGACCCAGTACTTC; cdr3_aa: CASSLSDNQETQYF
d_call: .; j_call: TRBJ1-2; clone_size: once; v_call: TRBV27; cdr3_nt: TGTGCCAGCTTTTCCCCGAGGGTTGACGGCTACACCTTC; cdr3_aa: CASFSPRVDGYTF
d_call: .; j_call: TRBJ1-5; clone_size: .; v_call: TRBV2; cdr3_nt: TGTGCCAGCAATATTGGAATAGATCCCCAGCATTTT; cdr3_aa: CASNIGIDPQHF
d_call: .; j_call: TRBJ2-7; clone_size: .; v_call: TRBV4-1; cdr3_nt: TGCGCCAGCAGCCAAGATGAGACAGGTCCCTACGAGCAGTACTTC; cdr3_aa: CASSQDETGPYEQYF
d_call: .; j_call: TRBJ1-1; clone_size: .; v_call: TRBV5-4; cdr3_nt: TGTGCCAGCAGCTTAGGGGGGACGGACACTGAAGCTTTCTTT; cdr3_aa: CASSLGGTDTEAFF
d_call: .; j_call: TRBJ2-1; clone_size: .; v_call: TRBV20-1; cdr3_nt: TGCAGTGCTTCCCCATACAATGAGCAGTTCTTC; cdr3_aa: CSASPYNEQFF
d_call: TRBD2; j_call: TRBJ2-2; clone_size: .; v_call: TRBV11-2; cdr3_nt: TGTGCCAGCAGCTTAATAGTGGGGTTCGGGAGGGCCGGAACCGGGGAGCTGTTTTTT; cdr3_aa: CASSLIVGFGRAGTGELFF
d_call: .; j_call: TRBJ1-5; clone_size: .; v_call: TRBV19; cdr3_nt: TGTGCCAGTAGGGAAAGGGGAAGCAATCAGCCCCAGCATTTT; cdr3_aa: CASRERGSNQPQHF